The TCR beta chain described here comes from a study of tumor-infiltrating lymphocytes in primary liver carcinoma. General study results and limits: Tumors and blood were compared for top-250-clone fraction, and tumors had the significantly higher value (p = 0.039).

Total RNA (approximately 500 ng) served as template for TCR beta cDNA synthesis primed by a constant-region primer. ARM-PCR, slightly modified, supplied the TCR beta libraries through three nested multiplex PCR rounds. TRBV1-TRBV30 forward and Cbeta reverse primers drove the first two roughly 9-cycle rounds. MiXCR was run by TCRdb on the multiplex PCR reads, yielding one entry per CDR3 protein. This table has about 120,000 distinct CDR3 sequences, around 60% appearing once. Co-extracted RNA and DNA came from 20-30 mg of unsorted bulk tissue. By surgical resection, the patients were treated for their primary liver carcinoma. Chronic HBV infection, which was untreated, was present in the patients. Histology found more than 80% viable tumor cells per sample. Concerning this clonotype: The antigen remains unidentified. This may be a read error: a much more frequent sequence differs by one nucleotide.

V lost 6 bases, J lost 14 bases, and 10 bases stayed unmatched. This CDR3 is 11 amino acids long. The germline V gene encodes CDR1 SQVTM and CDR2 ANQGSEA. This sequence was found in a woman aged 55 to 70 with primary liver carcinoma and hepatitis B virus infection. The chain carries TRBV29-1 and TRBJ2-1; 7 positions match TRBD2. The material sequenced was liver tumor tissue from sampling region 1. Subset denoted: tumor region T1, superior pole. The CDR3 bases are TGCAGCGTAGATACCGGGACTAATGAGTTCTTC. Translating gives CSVDTGTNEFF.